The rows below give T cell receptor beta chains drawn from one sample of a study of blood T cell repertoires in COVID-19. TCRdb's table, derived via immunoSEQ multiplex PCR, lists solely in-frame clones and lacks some. The repertoire consists of 350,000 to 500,000 clones, with approximately 90% occurring once and the leading ten covering roughly 0.76%. The sample comprised peripheral blood. These TCRs come from a man younger than 30 with COVID-19, enrolled during active disease. CDR3s include the opening cysteine and the closing phenylalanine or tryptophan. Fields, in order: D gene, J gene, CDR3 length, V gene, clone size, CDR3 DNA, CDR3 protein. The D gene is left open where the match is weak. Rows give clone size only sometimes, using once, few, many, or a class for an expanded clone.

TRBD1 | TRBJ2-7 | 16 | TRBV5-1 | - | TGCGCCAGCAGCTTGGGTGGGACAGGGACCTCCTACGAGCAGTACTTC | CASSLGGTGTSYEQYF
- | TRBJ1-2 | 13 | TRBV6-1 | - | TGTGCCAGCAGTGAAACGCAGGGACAAGGCTACACCTTC | CASSETQGQGYTF
- | TRBJ1-5 | 14 | TRBV5-1 | - | TGCGCCAGCAGCTTGGGCGGGGAAGGTCAGCCCCAGCATTTT | CASSLGGEGQPQHF
- | TRBJ1-3 | 14 | TRBV7-2 | - | TGTGCCAGCAGCTACTTTAGCTCTGGAAACACCATATATTTT | CASSYFSSGNTIYF
TRBD1 | TRBJ1-2 | 16 | TRBV5-4 | - | TGTGCCAGCAGCTCACCCTCCGGGACAGGGGGGGCTGGCTACACCTTC | CASSSPSGTGGAGYTF
- | TRBJ2-3 | 16 | TRBV3-1/TRBV3-2 | - | TGTGCCAGCAGCCAAACGACAGACCCTAGCACAGATACGCAGTATTTT | CASSQTTDPSTDTQYF
TRBD1 | TRBJ2-5 | 14 | TRBV5-1 | - | TGCGCCAGCAGCGGAGGACAGGGCCAAGAGACCCAGTACTTC | CASSGGQGQETQYF
TRBD1 | TRBJ1-3 | 13 | TRBV2 | once | TGTGCCAGCAGTGGACAGGGGGCGGACACCATATATTTT | CASSGQGADTIYF
- | TRBJ1-2 | 16 | TRBV4-1 | - | TGCGCCAGCAGCCAAGATACCGGGGGGGCAGGATATGGCTACACCTTC | CASSQDTGGAGYGYTF
TRBD1 | TRBJ1-3 | 15 | TRBV9 | - | TGTGCCAGCAGCGCCCTTGGGACAGGGGGAAACACCATATATTTT | CASSALGTGGNTIYF
- | TRBJ1-1 | 14 | TRBV29-1 | - | TGCAGCGAGTGGGTTCTCTCGGGGAACACTGAAGCTTTCTTT | CSEWVLSGNTEAFF
TRBD2 | TRBJ2-2 | 14 | TRBV2 | - | TGTGCCAGCAAGGCGGGAGGGATCACCCGGGAGCTGTTTTTT | CASKAGGITRELFF
- | TRBJ1-5 | 15 | TRBV4-1 | - | TGCGCCAGCAGCCAAGCCGGACAGTACAATCAGCCCCAGCATTTT | CASSQAGQYNQPQHF
- | TRBJ2-1 | 14 | TRBV2 | - | TGTGCCAGCAGTGAAGTACTGGGAGGGGGTGAGCAGTTCTTC | CASSEVLGGGEQFF
TRBD2 | TRBJ2-3 | 17 | TRBV7-9 | - | TGTGCCAGCAGCCTGGGACTAGCGGGGGACGCGGGGTATACGCAGTATTTT | CASSLGLAGDAGYTQYF
TRBD2 | TRBJ2-5 | 11 | TRBV29-1 | - | TGCAGCGCGAGGGAGGGAGAGACCCAGTACTTC | CSAREGETQYF
TRBD2 | TRBJ2-2 | 17 | TRBV7-6 | - | TGTGCCAGCAGCTTAACCGGACTAGCGGGGCGGTTCGGGGAGCTGTTTTTT | CASSLTGLAGRFGELFF
- | TRBJ1-2 | 14 | TRBV9 | - | TGTGCCAGCAGCCGCGCTCAGGGGAACTATGGCTACACCTTC | CASSRAQGNYGYTF
- | TRBJ1-5 | 15 | TRBV11-2 | - | TGTGCCAGCAGCATAGGACAGAATAGCAATCAGCCCCAGCATTTT | CASSIGQNSNQPQHF
TRBD2 | TRBJ2-1 | 15 | TRBV11-1 | - | TGTGCCAGCAGTCCTCTAGCGGGGTCCTACAATGAGCAGTTCTTC | CASSPLAGSYNEQFF
- | TRBJ2-3 | 15 | TRBV6-5 | - | TGTGCCAGCATCCGGACGGGGGACCCCACAGATACGCAGTATTTT | CASIRTGDPTDTQYF
- | TRBJ2-2 | 12 | TRBV7-9 | few | TGTGCCAGCAGCACAAACACCGGGGAGCTGTTTTTT | CASSTNTGELFF
- | TRBJ2-3 | 17 | TRBV5-1 | - | TGCGCCAGCAGCTTGGAGGGACTGCAGGACAGCACAGATACGCAGTATTTT | CASSLEGLQDSTDTQYF
- | TRBJ2-3 | 11 | TRBV12-3/TRBV12-4 | - | TGTGCCAGCAGTCAGGGGAATACGCAGTATTTT | CASSQGNTQYF
- | TRBJ2-2 | 14 | TRBV11-3 | - | TGTGCCAGCAGCTTCCTAACAGGGCCCGGGGAGCTGTTTTTT | CASSFLTGPGELFF
- | TRBJ2-5 | 15 | TRBV5-1 | - | TGCGCCAGCAGCTGGAATACAGGGTACCAAGAGACCCAGTACTTC | CASSWNTGYQETQYF
- | TRBJ2-3 | 12 | TRBV24-1 | - | TGTGCCACCAGTGATCGCGGAGATACGCAGTATTTT | CATSDRGDTQYF
TRBD1 | TRBJ2-1 | 14 | TRBV5-1 | - | TGCGCCAGCAGCCAGGGACAGGGAATGAATGAGCAGTTCTTC | CASSQGQGMNEQFF
TRBD1 | TRBJ2-2 | 14 | TRBV5-4 | - | TGTGCCAGCAGTTCCGGGACAGGGCTCGGGGAGCTGTTTTTT | CASSSGTGLGELFF
- | TRBJ2-1 | 12 | TRBV7-9 | - | TGTGCCAGCAGCCGTCTGGCCGATGAGCAGTTCTTC | CASSRLADEQFF
TRBD1 | TRBJ1-3 | 16 | TRBV7-9 | - | TGTGCCAGCAGCCACCAGACAGGGGAATCTGGAAACACCATATATTTT | CASSHQTGESGNTIYF
- | TRBJ2-4 | 14 | TRBV21-1 | - | TGTGCCAGCAGCAAATTTGGGACAGATTCCATTCAGTACTTC | CASSKFGTDSIQYF
TRBD2 | TRBJ2-3 | 17 | TRBV6-1 | - | TGTGCCAGCAGTGAATCTAGCGGGAGTGGAGGCACAGATACGCAGTATTTT | CASSESSGSGGTDTQYF
- | TRBJ1-2 | 17 | TRBV1 | - | TGCACCAGCAGCCAAGAGGCGTGGGCAGGCGTGGGCTATGGCTACACCTTC | CTSSQEAWAGVGYGYTF
- | TRBJ1-2 | 11 | TRBV3-1/TRBV3-2 | - | TGTGCCAGCTTTAGTAGCTATGGCTACACCTTC | CASFSSYGYTF
TRBD2 | TRBJ2-1 | 14 | TRBV7-9 | - | TGTGCCAGCAATAAGCGGGAGGGCCACAATGAGCAGTTCTTC | CASNKREGHNEQFF
TRBD1 | TRBJ2-3 | 17 | TRBV24-1 | - | TGTGCCACCAGTGATAGGACAGGGGGCGATAGCACAGATACGCAGTATTTT | CATSDRTGGDSTDTQYF
- | TRBJ1-1 | 12 | TRBV28 | - | TGTGCCAGCAGCCTAACGAACACTGAAGCTTTCTTT | CASSLTNTEAFF
- | TRBJ1-1 | 13 | TRBV25-1 | once | TGTGCCAGCAGTCGAGAGGGGAGGACTGAAGCTTTCTTT | CASSREGRTEAFF
TRBD1 | TRBJ2-3 | 13 | TRBV11-3 | - | TGTGCCAGCAGCACAGGACAGGGGGATACGCAGTATTTT | CASSTGQGDTQYF
TRBD1 | TRBJ1-2 | 14 | TRBV19 | - | TGTGCCAGTAGTCTTCCCGGGACAGGCTATGGCTACACCTTC | CASSLPGTGYGYTF
- | TRBJ2-7 | 15 | TRBV27 | - | TGTGCCAGCAGTTTATTGGGAGGTATAGCCTACGAGCAGTACTTC | CASSLLGGIAYEQYF
TRBD1 | TRBJ1-3 | 15 | TRBV13 | - | TGTGCCAGCAGCTTAAGGTACAGGGGTAGAAACACCATATATTTT | CASSLRYRGRNTIYF
- | TRBJ2-1 | 15 | TRBV5-1 | - | TGCGCCAGCAGCTTGGTGAAGCAGGCGGGGAATGAGCAGTTCTTC | CASSLVKQAGNEQFF
- | TRBJ2-7 | 16 | TRBV23-1 | - | TGCGCCAGCAGTCACCCACAGGGAAGCTGGTCCTACGAGCAGTACTTC | CASSHPQGSWSYEQYF
TRBD2 | TRBJ2-7 | 17 | TRBV11-2 | - | TGTGCCAGCAGCTCCGGACTAGCGGGAGCTCTAAGCCACGAGCAGTACTTC | CASSSGLAGALSHEQYF
- | TRBJ2-3 | 16 | TRBV6-1 | - | TGTGCCAGCAGTGAAGCGGCGGGGGCCTTCACAGATACGCAGTATTTT | CASSEAAGAFTDTQYF
TRBD1 | TRBJ2-2 | 15 | TRBV3-1/TRBV3-2 | - | TGTGCCAGCAGGGGGACAGGGCGACGGACCGGGGAGCTGTTTTTT | CASRGTGRRTGELFF